These 5 T cell receptor beta chains were sequenced from one sample in a study of shared clonotypes between healthy human individuals. As defined, naive CD8 cells were CD45RO-negative and positively selected for CCR7, with terminally differentiated effector memory CD45RA+ cells excluded. Using immunoSEQ multiplex PCR, the repertoire was profiled, and TCRdb retains in-frame clones only, with some absent. The data show about 590,000 clones, just under 97% seen once. Sequencing used naive CD8+ T cells sorted from blood. The receptor set was obtained from a woman in her thirties in good health.

The chain is built from TRBV7-9 and TRBJ1-2; the D is unclear. The CDR3 has 13 amino acids. From germline, CDR1 is SEHNR and CDR2 FQNEAQ (reference sequence). Trimming stripped 5 bases from V and 3 bases from J, with 10 bases between. In DNA form, the CDR3 reads TGTGCCAGCAGCCCCGGCCGAGACTATGGCTACACCTTC. Protein: CASSPGRDYGYTF.

This sequence joins TRBV14 and TRBJ2-7; D gene ambiguous. The CDR3 length is 15 residues. V was pared by 1 base and J by 2 bases, with 12 bases between. Germline loops: CDR1 SGHDN, CDR2 FVKESK. The CDR3 region has the DNA TGTGCCAGCAGCCAAGCCCGCGAAGGAACCTACGAGCAGTACTTC. Its translation is CASSQAREGTYEQYF.

The chain recombines TRBV4-1 with TRBJ1-3, with 7 bases that match TRBD1. This CDR3 is built from 16 residues. After removal of 3 bases from V and 1 base from J, the junction contained 6 bases not matched to a gene. Germline lookup yields CDR1 MGHRA and CDR2 YSYEKL. CDR3 loop: CASSHSDRQSGNTIYF. CDR3 DNA sequence: TGCGCCAGCAGCCATTCGGACAGGCAGTCTGGAAACACCATATATTTT.

The chain joins TRBV30 to TRBJ2-3, with D hard to call. Germline V gene lookup returns CDR1 GTSNPN and CDR2 SVGIG (reference sequence). The CDR3 length is 13 residues. The V end was cut by 0 bases, the J end by 3 bases, with 7 bases between. The CDR3 nucleotides read TGTGCCTGGAGTGTAGTTCGGACAGATACGCAGTATTTT. Its protein is CAWSVVRTDTQYF.

The chain carries TRBV5-6 and TRBJ2-7; 7 bases agree with TRBD2. J lost 5 bases, V lost 0 bases, and 11 bases had no gene match. Germline V gene data show CDR1 as SGHDT and CDR2 as YYEEEE. The CDR3 covers 16 residues. The CDR3 region is CASSLAVAGVNHEQYF. The DNA for the CDR3 is TGTGCCAGCAGCTTGGCCGTGGCGGGAGTGAATCACGAGCAGTACTTC.